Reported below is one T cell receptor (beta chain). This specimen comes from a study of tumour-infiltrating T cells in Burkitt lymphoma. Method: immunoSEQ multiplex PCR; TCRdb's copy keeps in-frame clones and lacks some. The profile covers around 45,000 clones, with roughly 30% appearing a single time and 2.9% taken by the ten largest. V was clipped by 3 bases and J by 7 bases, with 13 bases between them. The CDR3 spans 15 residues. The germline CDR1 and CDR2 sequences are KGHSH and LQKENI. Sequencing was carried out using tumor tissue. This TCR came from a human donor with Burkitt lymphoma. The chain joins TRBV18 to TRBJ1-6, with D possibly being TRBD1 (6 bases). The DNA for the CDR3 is TGTGCCAGCTCACCTATGCGGACAGAGAATTCACCCCTCCACTTT. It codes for CASSPMRTENSPLHF. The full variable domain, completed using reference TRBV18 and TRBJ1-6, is NAGVMQNPRHLVRRRGQEARLRCSPMKGHSHVYWYRQLPEEGLKFMVYLQKENIIDESGMPKERFSAEFPKEGPSILRIQQVVRGDSAAYFCASSPMRTENSPLHFGNGTRLTVT.